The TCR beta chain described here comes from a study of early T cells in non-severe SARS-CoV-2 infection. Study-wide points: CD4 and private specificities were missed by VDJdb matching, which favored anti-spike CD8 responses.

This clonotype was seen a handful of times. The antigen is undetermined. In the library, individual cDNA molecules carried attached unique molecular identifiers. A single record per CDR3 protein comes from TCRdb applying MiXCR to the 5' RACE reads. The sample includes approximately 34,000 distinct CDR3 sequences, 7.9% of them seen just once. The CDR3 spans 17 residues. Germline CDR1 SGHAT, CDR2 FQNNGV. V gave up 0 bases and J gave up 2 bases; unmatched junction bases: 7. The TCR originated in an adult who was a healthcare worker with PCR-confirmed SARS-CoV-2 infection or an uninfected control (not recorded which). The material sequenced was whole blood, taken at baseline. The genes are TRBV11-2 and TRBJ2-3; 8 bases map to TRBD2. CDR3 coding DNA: TGTGCCAGCAGCTTAGACGCGCGGGGGGCGTTCACAGATACGCAGTATTTT. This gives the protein CASSLDARGAFTDTQYF.